This T cell receptor beta chain comes out of a study of graft-versus-host responses after intestinal transplantation. Study as a whole: Recipients underwent multivisceral, liver-intestinal, or isolated intestinal transplants.

The protocol was immunoSEQ multiplex PCR, while the TCRdb copy is restricted to in-frame clones and leaves out a portion. The table has approximately 24,000 clones, approximately 83% seen once. The V segment lost 5 bases and the J segment 4 bases; nucleotides outside the gene matches: 7. CDR3 length: 16 amino acids. Per the germline V gene, CDR1 is LNHDA and CDR2 is SQIVND (reference sequence). Sequenced here: PBMCs, sampled 463 days after intestinal transplant. This clonotype was obtained from a human patient who received an intestinal transplant, so some T cells may come from the graft donor. V and J are TRBV19 and TRBJ2-2; 10 bases agree with TRBD1. The CDR3 is CASSPGTGASTGELFF. CDR3 DNA: TGTGCCAGTAGTCCCGGGACAGGGGCGTCCACCGGGGAGCTGTTTTTT.